One and the same sample provided the 31 T cell receptor beta chains below, sequenced in a study of T cell responses to AZD1222 COVID-19 vaccine. Profiling relied on immunoSEQ multiplex PCR, and the TCRdb table lists in-frame clones only, not all of them. The sample totals around 140,000 clones. The sample consisted of peripheral blood. These receptors were collected from an adult in good health.

The chain couples TRBV18 to TRBJ1-2, with unresolved D. Germline assignment: CDR1 KGHSH and CDR2 LQKENI. V lost 1 base, J lost 6 bases, and 6 bases lay in between. The CDR3 sequence is 12 residues long. The CDR3 nucleotides are TGTGCCAGCTCACCACGGGCCGATGGCTACACCTTC. This sequence encodes CASSPRADGYTF.

The rearrangement joins TRBV28 to TRBJ1-6; 8 bases line up with TRBD1. The CDR3 length is 15 residues. V shed 7 bases, J shed 6 bases, and the junction held 8 bases outside the gene matches. Germline V CDR1 and CDR2: MDHEN, SYDVKM. The CDR3 is CASTGGGTGNSPLHF. The CDR3 nucleotides are TGTGCCAGCACCGGGGGGGGGACAGGTAATTCACCCCTCCACTTT.

The J gene is TRBJ1-2, the V gene TRBV11-3; possible D gene TRBD1, 6 bases. The CDR3 consists of 15 residues. CDR1 SGHNT and CDR2 YENEEA come from the germline V gene. Trimming shortened V by 0 bases and J by 4 bases, and 12 bases separated the two germline ends. The CDR3 region is CASSLDPTGTYGYTF. The CDR3 DNA is TGTGCCAGCAGCTTAGACCCGACAGGTACCTATGGCTACACCTTC.

The V and J genes are TRBV12-3 or TRBV12-4 and TRBJ1-1, with D tentatively TRBD1 (5 bases). Trimming removed 7 bases at V and 3 bases at J, with 12 bases between. CDR3 length: 13 residues. CDR3 sequence reads: CASTLSRDTEAFF. CDR3 DNA: TGTGCCAGCACCCTCTCCAGGGACACTGAAGCTTTCTTT.

The rearrangement joins TRBV7-2 to TRBJ2-2; 7 positions agree with TRBD1. The V gene's germline CDR1 is SGHTA and CDR2 FQGNSA. V dropped 5 bases and J dropped 5; count of bases not matched to a gene: 8. CDR3 length equals 15 residues. CDR3 coding DNA: TGTGCCAGCAGCGGACGGGACAGTCAAACCGGGGAGCTGTTTTTT. This translates into CASSGRDSQTGELFF.

V is TRBV6-5 and J is TRBJ1-1; D gene uncertain. Trimming shortened V by 5 bases and J by 10 bases, and 11 bases separated the two germline ends. Germline-derived CDR1 and CDR2 are MNHEY and SVGAGI. CDR3 size: 11 residues. The CDR3 sequence is CASSHPEGAFF. For the CDR3, the DNA is TGTGCCAGCAGTCACCCTGAAGGAGCTTTCTTT.

This rearrangement joins TRBV21-1 to TRBJ1-1; no DNA check was done on the table's D call, TRBD1. TRBV21-1 is a documented pseudogene. This CDR3 has 12 residues. The CDR3 protein is CASSRKQAEAFF. The CDR3 DNA sequence: TGTGCCAGCAGCAGGAAACAGGCGGAAGCTTTCTTT.

CDR3 amino acids: CASSKGGAVSYEQYF. In nucleotides, the CDR3 is TGTGCCAGCAGCAAAGGTGGGGCGGTGAGCTACGAGCAGTACTTC. The chain links TRBV21-1 to TRBJ2-7; the table's D call TRBD1 went unverified against the DNA. TRBV21-1 is recorded as a pseudogene. CDR3 size: 15 residues.

The chain has TRBV5-1 and TRBJ2-1; D may correspond to TRBD1 or TRBD2 (5 bases each). Per the germline V gene, CDR1 is SGHRS and CDR2 is YFSETQ. The CDR3 runs to 16 residues. Trimming shortened V by 0 bases and J by 5 bases, and 15 bases separated the two germline ends. CDR3: CASSLVVGVGHNEQFF. The CDR3 DNA reads TGCGCCAGCAGCTTGGTAGTGGGGGTAGGGCACAATGAGCAGTTCTTC.

CDR3 sequence (DNA): TGTGCCTGGAGTGTTGGAGGGGGTCGCTACGAGCAGTACTTC. This codes for CAWSVGGGRYEQYF. V and J are TRBV30 and TRBJ2-7, with D perhaps TRBD1 or TRBD2 (6 bases each). Germline CDR1 is GTSNPN and CDR2 is SVGIG (reference sequence). The CDR3 has 14 residues. Trimming took 0 bases from V and 3 from J, leaving 12 bases between them.

For the CDR3, the DNA is TGTGCCAGTACCCCCCCGGGGGCAACTAATGAAAAACTGTTTTTT. It yields the protein CASTPPGATNEKLFF. The chain is built from TRBV19 and TRBJ1-4; D perhaps matches TRBD1 (5 bases). CDR1 and CDR2 from the germline V gene are LNHDA and SQIVND (reference sequence). V lost 7 bases and J 0 bases, leaving 12 bases between the germline ends. The CDR3 has 15 amino acids.

The chain uses TRBV5-4 and TRBJ1-1; 9 nucleotides line up with TRBD1. V dropped 0 bases and J dropped 11; count of bases not matched to a gene: 11. From germline, CDR1 is SGHNT and CDR2 YYREEE (reference sequence). The CDR3 runs 15 residues. The CDR3 loop is CASSLEYGTGKRAFF. The CDR3 coding sequence is TGTGCCAGCAGCTTGGAATATGGGACAGGGAAAAGGGCTTTCTTT.

This CDR3 reads CASTPGQGRNEQFF. The CDR3 DNA reads as TGTGCCAGCACCCCGGGACAGGGGAGAAATGAGCAGTTCTTC. The gene calls are TRBV6-2 or TRBV6-3 and TRBJ2-1, with TRBD1 matching 10 bases. The CDR3 extends over 14 amino acids. Unmatched junction bases numbered 7, after V lost 7 bases and J lost 7 bases. Germline assignment: CDR1 MNHEY and CDR2 SVGEGT.

The genes are TRBV6-1 and TRBJ1-1; D possibly corresponds to TRBD1 (5 bases). From germline, CDR1 is MNHNS and CDR2 SASEGT. The germline V and J ends were trimmed by 2 bases and 6 bases, with 10 bases remaining between them. The CDR3 is 13 amino acids. CDR3 coding DNA: TGTGCCAGCAGTGAATTCAGGGTTTCTGAAGCTTTCTTT. As protein: CASSEFRVSEAFF.

The chain combines TRBV9 with TRBJ1-1; D remains ambiguous. Trimming took off 7 bases at V and 2 bases at J, with 15 bases between the two ends. Germline lookup yields CDR1 SGDLS and CDR2 YYNGEE. This CDR3 has 14 residues. CDR3 loop: CASGRGIENTEAFF. CDR3 sequence (DNA): TGTGCCAGCGGAAGAGGGATAGAAAACACTGAAGCTTTCTTT.

The chain employs TRBV7-9 and TRBJ1-1; 7 bases are a match to TRBD1. Germline CDR1 SEHNR, CDR2 FQNEAQ (reference sequence). The CDR3 is 19 residues long. The junction had 14 bases not matched to a gene; V was cut back by 1 base and J by 0 bases. In DNA form, the CDR3 reads TGTGCCAGCAGCTTAGAAATTTGGGAGGGGGCAAGCGTGAACACTGAAGCTTTCTTT. Its protein is CASSLEIWEGASVNTEAFF.

This rearrangement joins TRBV12-3 or TRBV12-4 to TRBJ2-3; D not certain. The germline V and J ends were trimmed by 2 bases and 6 bases, with 6 bases remaining between them. The CDR3 runs to 12 residues. The CDR3 DNA sequence: TGTGCCAGCAGTTTAAGGTTCGATACGCAGTATTTT. Protein product: CASSLRFDTQYF.

The chain joins TRBV7-2 to TRBJ1-5, with D uncertain. CDR3 length equals 17 residues. The germline gives CDR1 SGHTA, CDR2 FQGNSA. Trimming left V 5 bases short and J 2 bases short, with 19 bases between. The CDR3 bases are TGTGCCAGCAGCCAATCTCCGGGCATCACGGGCAATCAGCCCCAGCATTTT. It codes for CASSQSPGITGNQPQHF. Together with reference TRBV7-2 and TRBJ1-5, the CDR3 gives the full variable domain: GAGVSQSPSNKVTEKGKDVELRCDPISGHTALYWYRQSLGQGLEFLIYFQGNSAPDKSGLPSDRFSAERTGGSVSTLTIQRTQQEDSAVYLCASSQSPGITGNQPQHFGDGTRLSIL.

This chain links TRBV6-4 with TRBJ2-7, with 9 nucleotides matching TRBD1. Per the germline V gene, CDR1 is MRHNA and CDR2 is SNTAGT. The CDR3 spans 14 residues. Trimming took 7 bases from V and 4 from J; bases not matched to a gene: 8. The DNA of the CDR3 is TGTGCCAGCATGGAGGGACAGGGAGTGTACGAGCAGTACTTC. Its protein product is CASMEGQGVYEQYF.

V gene TRBV19 combines with J gene TRBJ1-5; D possibly corresponds to TRBD1 (5 bases). Germline V gene data show CDR1 as LNHDA and CDR2 as SQIVND (reference sequence). V lost 3 bases to trimming and J lost 2 bases, with 11 bases between them. The length of the CDR3 is 15 residues. The CDR3 is CASSMWQGGNQPQHF. CDR3 DNA: TGTGCCAGTAGTATGTGGCAGGGCGGCAATCAGCCCCAGCATTTT.

The chain joins TRBV5-6 to TRBJ2-7, with a tentative D call TRBD1 (6 bases). The germline V gene has CDR1 SGHDT and CDR2 YYEEEE. V was cut by 2 bases and J by 4 bases, with 13 bases left in between. This CDR3 comprises 14 residues. The CDR3 DNA sequence: TGTGCCAGCAGCTTCGGGACATTGTCATACGAGCAGTACTTC. Amino acids: CASSFGTLSYEQYF.

This chain joins TRBV10-3 and TRBJ2-6, with 7 bases that match TRBD1. The CDR3 spans 16 residues. The junction had 6 bases not matched to a gene; V was cut back by 4 bases and J by 3 bases. Per germline, CDR1 ENHRY and CDR2 SYGVKD. The CDR3 nucleotides read TGTGCCATCAGTGCGACAGGGTCTCTTGGGGCCAACGTCCTGACTTTC. Encoded protein: CAISATGSLGANVLTF.

V gene TRBV4-1 combines with J gene TRBJ1-1, with D unresolved. This CDR3 spans 14 amino acids. V was cut by 5 bases and J by 4 bases, with 14 bases left in between. The germline gives CDR1 MGHRA, CDR2 YSYEKL. In DNA form, the CDR3 reads TGCGCCAGCAGCGGCGGAGGTAGGGCCACTGAAGCTTTCTTT. Protein: CASSGGGRATEAFF.

The genes are TRBV7-2 and TRBJ2-2, with D unclear. Looked up from germline, CDR1 is SGHTA and CDR2 is FQGNSA. V lost 3 bases, J lost 1 base, and 6 bases lay in between. This CDR3 has 14 amino acids. CDR3 coding DNA: TGTGCCAGCAGCTTGGGTCTGAACACCGGGGAGCTGTTTTTT. Translated: CASSLGLNTGELFF.

V usage is TRBV7-8 and J usage is TRBJ2-7; D is ambiguous. Per germline, CDR1 SGHVS and CDR2 FQNEAQ. The CDR3 is 13 amino acids. Trimming removed 4 bases at V and 4 bases at J, with 11 bases between. The CDR3, as DNA: TGTGCCAGCAGCTCCCAAACCAGATACGAGCAGTACTTC. Encoded protein: CASSSQTRYEQYF.

Concerning this clone: This sample also contains other DNA sequences that code for the same CDR3. The chain carries TRBV5-1 and TRBJ2-7, with TRBD2 matching over 7 bases. The V gene end was trimmed by 5 bases and the J gene end by 2 bases; junction bases not matched to a gene: 10. This CDR3 has 15 amino acids. The germline V gene encodes CDR1 SGHRS and CDR2 YFSETQ. DNA of the CDR3: TGCGCCAGCAGTCCCTCTAGCGGTGGGACCTACGAGCAGTACTTC. This sequence encodes CASSPSSGGTYEQYF. Filled out from reference TRBV5-1 and TRBJ2-7, the complete variable domain reads KAGVTQTPRYLIKTRGQQVTLSCSPISGHRSVSWYQQTPGQGLQFLFEYFSETQRNKGNFPGRFSGRQFSNSRSEMNVSTLELGDSALYLCASSPSSGGTYEQYFGPGTRLTVT.

As regards this clone: The sample carries other DNA sequences with the same CDR3. This rearrangement joins TRBV2 to TRBJ2-3; 7 positions agree with TRBD1. The CDR3 consists of 13 residues. The germline V gene has CDR1 SNHLY and CDR2 FYNNEI. V was clipped by 6 bases and J by 0 bases; unmatched bases: 0. In DNA form, the CDR3 reads TGTGCCAGCAGGACAGGGAGCACAGATACGCAGTATTTT. Its translation: CASRTGSTDTQYF.

The chain couples TRBV5-6 to TRBJ1-1; unclear D gene. This CDR3 spans 14 amino acids. V was shortened by 4 bases and J by 4 bases, with 14 bases between the two germline ends. Per germline, CDR1 SGHDT and CDR2 YYEEEE. The chain's CDR3 is CASSPSPGSTEAFF. DNA for the CDR3: TGTGCCAGCAGCCCGTCTCCGGGGTCCACTGAAGCTTTCTTT. The full variable domain, its missing parts supplied by reference TRBV5-6 and TRBJ1-1, is DAGVTQSPTHLIKTRGQQVTLRCSPKSGHDTVSWYQQALGQGPQFIFQYYEEEERQRGNFPDRFSGHQFPNYSSELNVNALLLGDSALYLCASSPSPGSTEAFFGQGTRLTVV.

The chain is built from TRBV11-3 and TRBJ2-1; D assignment may be TRBD1 or TRBD2 (5 bases each). The germline V and J ends were trimmed by 3 bases and 3 bases, with 12 bases remaining between them. Germline V gene data show CDR1 as SGHNT and CDR2 as YENEEA. There are 15 residues in the CDR3. This chain's CDR3 is CASSFPGPIYNEQFF. The CDR3 DNA sequence: TGTGCCAGCAGCTTTCCGGGACCCATCTACAATGAGCAGTTCTTC.

The chain has TRBV19 and TRBJ1-2; D perhaps matches TRBD1 (6 bases). Germline CDR1 LNHDA, CDR2 SQIVND (reference sequence). With 4 bases removed from V and 6 bases from J, the gap between germline ends came to 9 bases. This CDR3 comprises 12 residues. The CDR3 DNA follows: TGTGCCAGTAGTACGGACAGCCATGGCTACACCTTC. Translated, it gives CASSTDSHGYTF.

The V and J genes are TRBV4-1 and TRBJ2-7; a weak D match, TRBD2 (6 bases). The CDR3 totals 15 residues. The V and J ends lost 1 base and 0 bases respectively, with 10 bases between them. Germline CDR1 and CDR2: MGHRA and YSYEKL. The CDR3 spells CASSQVLATSYEQYF. The CDR3 region has the DNA TGCGCCAGCAGCCAAGTTCTAGCGACCTCCTACGAGCAGTACTTC.